A selection of T cell receptor beta chains follows, all from one sample in a study of OX40 agonist ivuxolimab in advanced cancers. TCRdb's copy holds only in-frame clones and misses some; the assay was immunoSEQ multiplex PCR. The sample includes nearly 90,000 clones, more than 75% of them seen just once. Sequencing was performed on CD4+ or CD8+ T cells sorted from blood, taken in a trial of the OX40 agonist ivuxolimab. The receptors derive from an adult with an advanced solid tumor such as melanoma, head and neck, liver or kidney cancer. Each CDR3 is given with its conserved first and last residue. The D gene is left open where the match is weak. Not every row has a clone size; where given, it reads once, few, many or a size class.

clone_size d_call j_call v_call cdr3_aa cdr3_nt
- TRBD1 TRBJ2-1 TRBV19 CASSIRSGQGNEQFF TGTGCCAGTAGTATACGGTCGGGACAGGGCAATGAGCAGTTCTTC
- - TRBJ2-7 TRBV27 CASSLKEQYF TGTGCCAGCAGTTTAAAGGAGCAGTACTTC
- - TRBJ1-2 TRBV6-6 CASSRLLGRNYGYTF TGTGCCAGCAGTCGTCTGTTGGGACGGAACTATGGCTACACCTTC
- - TRBJ2-7 TRBV5-8 CASSLTIYQYF TGTGCCAGCAGCTTAACAATCTATCAGTACTTC
- TRBD2 TRBJ2-1 TRBV6-1 CASSRGGADNEQFF TGTGCCAGCAGTCGCGGGGGGGCGGACAATGAGCAGTTCTTC
many - TRBJ2-7 TRBV27 CASKGRYEQYF TGTGCCAGCAAGGGACGCTACGAGCAGTACTTC
- TRBD1 TRBJ1-3 TRBV29-1 CSVGTGRRNTIYF TGCAGCGTCGGGACAGGGAGGCGAAACACCATATATTTT
- - TRBJ1-5 TRBV5-1 CASSRGGNQPQHF TGCGCCAGCAGCAGAGGGGGGAATCAGCCCCAGCATTTT
- TRBD2 TRBJ2-7 TRBV11-2 CASSSAGDGQYF TGTGCCAGCAGCTCAGCGGGGGACGGACAGTACTTC
- TRBD1 TRBJ1-5 TRBV27 CASRVRTGSNQPQHF TGTGCCAGCAGGGTCCGGACAGGGAGTAATCAGCCCCAGCATTTT
- - TRBJ2-3 TRBV5-4 CASSSRTDTQYF TGTGCCAGCAGCTCAAGGACAGATACGCAGTATTTT
- - TRBJ1-3 TRBV5-6 CASSLASGSGNTIYF TGTGCCAGCAGCTTGGCATCAGGGTCTGGAAACACCATATATTTT
- - TRBJ2-5 TRBV20-1 CRGGMETQYF TGCAGGGGCGGGATGGAGACCCAGTACTTC
- - TRBJ1-5 TRBV7-9 CASSLDLGPQHF TGTGCCAGCAGCTTAGATCTCGGGCCCCAGCATTTT
- TRBD2 TRBJ2-3 TRBV7-2 CASRKGAGGNTDTQYF TGTGCCAGCAGAAAAGGCGCGGGAGGGAACACAGATACGCAGTATTTT
- TRBD2 TRBJ2-1 TRBV11-2 CASSFTSVDEQFF TGTGCCAGCAGCTTCACTAGCGTCGATGAGCAGTTCTTC
few - TRBJ1-5 TRBV19 CASRNRDQPQHF TGTGCCAGTAGAAATAGGGATCAGCCCCAGCATTTT
- TRBD1 TRBJ2-1 TRBV6-6 CASRSGTAYNEQFF TGTGCCAGCAGATCCGGGACAGCCTACAATGAGCAGTTCTTC
- - TRBJ1-1 TRBV9 CASSVGSSAGWGNTEAFF TGTGCCAGCAGCGTAGGGTCGTCGGCAGGGTGGGGGAACACTGAAGCTTTCTTT
- - TRBJ2-7 TRBV6-1 CASSEAALRAFFF TGTGCCAGCAGTGAAGCCGCCCTCCGTGCATTCTTCTTC
- TRBD2 TRBJ2-7 TRBV5-1 CASSLLTSGSYEQYF TGCGCCAGCAGCTTGCTGACTAGCGGTTCCTACGAGCAGTACTTC
- TRBD2 TRBJ2-3 TRBV19 CASSIPGLAGPTDTQYF TGTGCCAGTAGTATACCGGGACTAGCGGGGCCCACAGATACGCAGTATTTT
once TRBD2 TRBJ2-1 TRBV5-6 CASSLRTSGRGNEQFF TGTGCCAGCAGCCTGAGGACTAGCGGGAGGGGAAATGAGCAGTTCTTC
- - TRBJ1-2 TRBV25-1 CASSEDTGESYGYTF TGTGCCAGCAGTGAGGACACAGGAGAAAGCTATGGCTACACCTTC
- TRBD1 TRBJ2-5 TRBV19 CASRTGETQYF TGTGCCAGTCGGACAGGAGAGACCCAGTACTTC
- - TRBJ1-1 TRBV7-9 CASSETPEAFF TGTGCCAGCAGCGAGACACCTGAAGCTTTCTTT
- TRBD1 TRBJ1-2 TRBV7-2 CASDSRPKTGGVSSYGYTF TGTGCCAGCGACTCCCGCCCGAAGACAGGGGGCGTCTCATCCTATGGCTACACCTTC
- - TRBJ1-5 TRBV5-1 CASSLGGTQNQPQHF TGCGCCAGCAGCCTGGGGGGGACACAAAATCAGCCCCAGCATTTT
- - TRBJ1-1 TRBV7-9 CASSLGAVEAFF TGTGCCAGCAGCTTAGGGGCGGTTGAAGCTTTCTTT
- - TRBJ1-2 TRBV7-2 CASSFDRSNYGYTF TGTGCCAGCAGCTTTGACAGATCTAACTATGGCTACACCTTC
- TRBD1 TRBJ2-5 TRBV18 CASSRTGSQETQYF TGTGCCAGCTCTCGGACAGGGAGCCAAGAGACCCAGTACTTC
- - TRBJ2-1 TRBV21-1 CASSKVRGYEQFF TGTGCCAGCAGCAAAGTGCGGGGTTATGAGCAGTTCTTC
- - TRBJ2-5 TRBV2 CASNAPANGETQYF TGTGCCAGCAACGCCCCGGCCAACGGGGAGACCCAGTACTTC
- - TRBJ2-7 TRBV7-9 CASSLTTSSEQYF TGTGCCAGCAGCCTGACCACTAGTTCCGAGCAGTACTTC
- - TRBJ2-1 TRBV2 CASQPTGGGNEQFF TGTGCCAGCCAACCGACCGGGGGCGGGAATGAGCAGTTCTTC
- - TRBJ1-2 TRBV19 CASSIELVNYGYTF TGTGCCAGTAGTATAGAGTTGGTTAACTATGGCTACACCTTC
- TRBD1 TRBJ1-2 TRBV9 CASSGTGGENGYTF TGTGCCAGCAGCGGCACAGGGGGCGAGAATGGCTACACCTTC
- TRBD2 TRBJ2-6 TRBV4-3 CASSASGDGRSGANVLTF TGCGCCAGCAGCGCGAGCGGGGACGGTCGCTCTGGGGCCAACGTCCTGACTTTC
- - TRBJ2-6 TRBV11-2 CASSFSGTSGANVLTF TGTGCCAGCAGCTTCTCGGGAACCTCTGGGGCCAACGTCCTGACTTTC
- - TRBJ1-1 TRBV27 CASSLSTGVGTEAFF TGTGCCAGCAGTTTATCGACGGGGGTTGGTACTGAAGCTTTCTTT
- - TRBJ1-2 TRBV5-6 CASSIGGLGYTF TGTGCCAGCAGCATAGGAGGGTTGGGCTACACCTTC
- - TRBJ2-1 TRBV5-6 CASSLGARRTLNEQFF TGTGCCAGCAGCTTGGGGGCGAGGAGGACGCTTAATGAGCAGTTCTTC
- TRBD2 TRBJ2-7 TRBV19 CASSMFSGGYEQYF TGTGCCAGTAGTATGTTTAGCGGGGGCTACGAGCAGTACTTC
- - TRBJ1-1 TRBV9 CASRGVNTEAFF TGTGCCAGCAGGGGTGTGAACACTGAAGCTTTCTTT
few TRBD1 TRBJ2-1 TRBV11-3 CASSQRGREQFF TGTGCCAGCAGCCAAAGGGGGCGTGAGCAGTTCTTC
- - TRBJ2-1 TRBV5-1 CASSLGGGEYNEQFF TGCGCCAGCAGCTTGGGAGGCGGGGAATACAATGAGCAGTTCTTC
- - TRBJ2-1 TRBV5-1 CASSAPGGPSYNEQFF TGCGCCAGCAGCGCCCCCGGGGGACCCTCCTACAATGAGCAGTTCTTC
- - TRBJ1-2 TRBV7-9 CASSSHAYGYTF TGTGCCAGCAGCTCCCATGCATATGGCTACACCTTC
- - TRBJ2-5 TRBV21-1 CASSSERETQYF TGTGCCAGCAGCTCGGAGAGGGAGACCCAGTACTTC
- TRBD1 TRBJ1-6 TRBV7-9 CASSRTGGNSPLHF TGTGCCAGCAGCCGGACAGGGGGCAATTCACCCCTCCACTTT
- - TRBJ2-3 TRBV6-6 CASSYSEESRHTQYF TGTGCCAGCAGTTACTCAGAGGAGAGCAGGCATACGCAGTATTTT
- - TRBJ1-2 TRBV11-2 CASSLERGLLLDGYTF TGTGCCAGCAGCTTAGAGCGGGGGCTTCTCTTGGATGGCTACACCTTC
- - TRBJ1-2 TRBV6-1 CASSEFWINYGYTF TGTGCCAGCAGTGAATTTTGGATTAACTATGGCTACACCTTC